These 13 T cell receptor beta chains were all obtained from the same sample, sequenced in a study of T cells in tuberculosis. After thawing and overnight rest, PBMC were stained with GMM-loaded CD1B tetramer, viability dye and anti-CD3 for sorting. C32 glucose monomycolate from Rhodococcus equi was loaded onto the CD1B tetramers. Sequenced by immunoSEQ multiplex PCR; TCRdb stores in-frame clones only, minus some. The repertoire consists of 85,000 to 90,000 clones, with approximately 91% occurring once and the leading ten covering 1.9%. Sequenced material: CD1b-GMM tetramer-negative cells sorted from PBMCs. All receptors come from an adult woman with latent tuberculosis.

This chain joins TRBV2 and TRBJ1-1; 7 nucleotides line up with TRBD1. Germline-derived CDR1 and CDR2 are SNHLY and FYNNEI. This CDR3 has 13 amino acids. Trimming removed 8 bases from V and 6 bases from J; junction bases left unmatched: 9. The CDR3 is CASGSQGQSEAFF. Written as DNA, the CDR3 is TGTGCCAGCGGCTCACAGGGGCAGTCTGAAGCTTTCTTT.

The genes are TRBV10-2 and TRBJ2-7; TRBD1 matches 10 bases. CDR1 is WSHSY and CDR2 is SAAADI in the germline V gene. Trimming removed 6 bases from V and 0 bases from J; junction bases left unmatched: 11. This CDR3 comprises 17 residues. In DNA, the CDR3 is TGCGCCAGCAGCTTCGGGACAGGGGACCTTAACTCCTACGAGCAGTACTTC. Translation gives CASSFGTGDLNSYEQYF.

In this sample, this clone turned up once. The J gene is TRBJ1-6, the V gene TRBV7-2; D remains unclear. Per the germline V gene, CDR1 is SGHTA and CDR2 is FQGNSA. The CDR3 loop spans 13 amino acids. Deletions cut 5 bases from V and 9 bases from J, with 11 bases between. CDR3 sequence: CASSPLAGSPLHF. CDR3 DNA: TGTGCCAGCAGCCCTTTGGCGGGTTCACCCCTCCACTTT.

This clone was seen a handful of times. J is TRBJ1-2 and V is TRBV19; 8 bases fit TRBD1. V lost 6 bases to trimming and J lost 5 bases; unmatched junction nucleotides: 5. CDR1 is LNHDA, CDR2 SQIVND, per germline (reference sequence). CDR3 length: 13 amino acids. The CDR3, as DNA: TGTGCCAGTAGGGGGACAGGTCAGTATGGCTACACCTTC. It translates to CASRGTGQYGYTF.

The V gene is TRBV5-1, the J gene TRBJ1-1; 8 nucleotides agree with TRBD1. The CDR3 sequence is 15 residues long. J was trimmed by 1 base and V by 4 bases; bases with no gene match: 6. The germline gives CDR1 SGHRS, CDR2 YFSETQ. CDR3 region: CASSTSGTGNTEAFF. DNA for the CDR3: TGCGCCAGCAGCACCTCCGGGACAGGGAACACTGAAGCTTTCTTT.

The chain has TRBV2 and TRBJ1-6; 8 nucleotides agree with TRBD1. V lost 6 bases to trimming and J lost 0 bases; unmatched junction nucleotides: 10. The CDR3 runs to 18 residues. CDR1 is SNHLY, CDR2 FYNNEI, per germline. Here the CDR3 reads CASSQDRVGFSYNSPLHF. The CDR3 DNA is TGTGCCAGCAGCCAGGACAGGGTGGGTTTCTCCTATAATTCACCCCTCCACTTT.

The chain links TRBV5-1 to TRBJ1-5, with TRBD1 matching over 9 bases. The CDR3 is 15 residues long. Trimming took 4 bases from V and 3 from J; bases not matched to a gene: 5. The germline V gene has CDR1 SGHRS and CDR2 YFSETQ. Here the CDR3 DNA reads TGCGCCAGCAGCCTTACAGGGGGCGACAATCAGCCCCAGCATTTT. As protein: CASSLTGGDNQPQHF.

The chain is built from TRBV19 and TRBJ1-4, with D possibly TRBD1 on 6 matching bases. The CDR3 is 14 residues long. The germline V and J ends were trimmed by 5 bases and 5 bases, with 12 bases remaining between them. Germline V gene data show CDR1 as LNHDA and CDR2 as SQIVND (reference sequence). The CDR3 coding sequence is TGTGCCAGTAGTTACAGGGTGGGGAATGAAAAACTGTTTTTT. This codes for CASSYRVGNEKLFF.

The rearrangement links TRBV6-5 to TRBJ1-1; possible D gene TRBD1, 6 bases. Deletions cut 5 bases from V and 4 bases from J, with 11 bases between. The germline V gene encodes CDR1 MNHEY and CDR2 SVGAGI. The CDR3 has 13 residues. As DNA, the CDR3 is TGTGCCAGCAGTGGATCAGGGGCCACTGAAGCTTTCTTT. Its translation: CASSGSGATEAFF.

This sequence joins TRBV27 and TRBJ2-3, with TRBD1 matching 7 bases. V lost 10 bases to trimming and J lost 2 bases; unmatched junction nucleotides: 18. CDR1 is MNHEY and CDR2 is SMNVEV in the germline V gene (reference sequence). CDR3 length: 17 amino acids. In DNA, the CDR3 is TGTGCCACCAGGGGGATTACGGGACCAGGGGCCACAGATACGCAGTATTTT. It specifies CATRGITGPGATDTQYF.

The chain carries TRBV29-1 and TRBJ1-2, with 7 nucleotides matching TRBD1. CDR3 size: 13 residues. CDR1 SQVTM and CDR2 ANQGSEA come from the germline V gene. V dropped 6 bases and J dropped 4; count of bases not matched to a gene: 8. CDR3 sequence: CSVGQELLYGYTF. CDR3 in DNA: TGCAGCGTAGGACAGGAACTACTCTATGGCTACACCTTC.

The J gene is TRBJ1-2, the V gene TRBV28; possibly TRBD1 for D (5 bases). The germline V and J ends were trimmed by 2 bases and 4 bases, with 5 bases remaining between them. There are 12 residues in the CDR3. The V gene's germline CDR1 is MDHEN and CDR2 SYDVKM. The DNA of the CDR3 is TGTGCCAGCAGTTTAGGGGCCTATGGCTACACCTTC. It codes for CASSLGAYGYTF.

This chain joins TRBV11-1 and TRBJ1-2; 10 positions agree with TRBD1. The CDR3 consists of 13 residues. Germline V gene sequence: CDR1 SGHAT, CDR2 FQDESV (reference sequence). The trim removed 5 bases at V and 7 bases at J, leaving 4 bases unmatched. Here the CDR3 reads CASSGDRGVGYTF. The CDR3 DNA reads TGTGCCAGCAGCGGGGACAGGGGAGTTGGCTACACCTTC.